Below are 2 T cell receptor beta chains sequenced from a single sample in a study of cytomegalovirus exposure and HLA in healthy donors. TCRdb's table, derived via immunoSEQ multiplex PCR, lists solely in-frame clones and lacks some. This table holds about 150,000 clones, roughly nine tenths found once. Material: PBMCs. All receptors come from a young man in good health and CMV-seronegative.

The V call is TRBV27, the J call TRBJ1-1; D is possibly TRBD1 (6 bases). CDR1 is MNHEY and CDR2 is SMNVEV in the germline V gene (reference sequence). There are 16 residues in the CDR3. V lost 5 bases to trimming and J lost 5 bases, with 21 bases between them. The CDR3 region has the DNA TGTGCCAGCAGTGCAGCCGGGACATCCCCCCTAACTGAAGCTTTCTTT. Amino acids: CASSAAGTSPLTEAFF.

A single count supports this clone. As DNA, the CDR3 is TGTGCCAGCAGTGTAGCGGGGCGGACAGATACGCAGTATTTT. Protein sequence: CASSVAGRTDTQYF. The gene calls are TRBV27 and TRBJ2-3, with 8 positions matching TRBD2. Trimming removed 5 bases from V and 3 bases from J; junction bases left unmatched: 4. CDR1 and CDR2 from the germline V gene are MNHEY and SMNVEV (reference sequence). The CDR3 has 14 amino acids.